Shown below are 9 T cell receptor beta chains from a single sample sequenced in a study of cytomegalovirus exposure and HLA in healthy donors. TCRdb's table, derived via immunoSEQ multiplex PCR, lists solely in-frame clones and lacks some. This sample has over 60,000 clones, with 85% to 95% found just once. The sample was PBMCs. The receptors originated from a man in his late teens or twenties in good health and CMV-seronegative.

The chain combines TRBV27 with TRBJ2-7; TRBD1 aligns across 8 bases. Germline lookup yields CDR1 MNHEY and CDR2 SMNVEV (reference sequence). Trimming cost V 3 bases and J 5 bases; bases outside gene matches: 6. The CDR3 is 14 amino acids. CDR3 DNA sequence: TGTGCCAGCAGTTTTTTAGGCAGGGGGCACGAGCAGTACTTC. Amino acids: CASSFLGRGHEQYF.

J is TRBJ2-5 and V is TRBV27, with D unresolved. CDR1 MNHEY and CDR2 SMNVEV come from the germline V gene (reference sequence). V was trimmed by 6 bases and J by 4 bases, leaving 12 bases between them. The CDR3 runs 13 residues. In DNA, the CDR3 is TGTGCCAGCAGCCTTACCTGGCCAGAGACCCAGTACTTC. Protein: CASSLTWPETQYF.

V is TRBV19 and J is TRBJ1-4; the match to TRBD1 covers 7 bases. The CDR3 has 16 amino acids. The germline V gene encodes CDR1 LNHDA and CDR2 SQIVND (reference sequence). V gave up 5 bases and J gave up 7 bases; unmatched junction bases: 13. The CDR3: CASSLGQDLSGEKLFF. The CDR3 DNA follows: TGTGCCAGTAGTCTTGGACAGGACCTGAGTGGTGAAAAACTGTTTTTT.

The chain uses TRBV9 and TRBJ2-3; 7 nucleotides align to TRBD1. The germline V gene encodes CDR1 SGDLS and CDR2 YYNGEE. This CDR3 is 15 amino acids long. The trim removed 3 bases at V and 2 bases at J, leaving 6 bases unmatched. This CDR3 reads CASSGPGQTTDTQYF. The CDR3 region has the DNA TGTGCCAGCAGCGGACCGGGACAGACCACAGATACGCAGTATTTT.

The chain has TRBV30 and TRBJ1-6, with D perhaps TRBD1 (6 bases). Germline V lookup: CDR1 GTSNPN, CDR2 SVGIG (reference sequence). Trimming pared 2 bases from V and 5 bases from J, leaving 10 bases between. The CDR3 sequence is 14 residues long. In DNA form, the CDR3 reads TGTGCCTGGAGTCCCGGACAGCATAATTCACCCCTCCACTTT. The encoded protein is CAWSPGQHNSPLHF.

The chain joins TRBV18 to TRBJ2-7; D gene ambiguous. CDR3 length equals 13 residues. V gave up 2 bases and J gave up 6 bases, with 11 bases separating them. Germline V gives CDR1 KGHSH, CDR2 LQKENI. The CDR3 is CASSPTTPGEQYF. CDR3 sequence (DNA): TGTGCCAGCTCACCAACTACCCCCGGCGAGCAGTACTTC.

This sequence joins TRBV29-1 and TRBJ2-1, with D tentatively TRBD2 (7 bases). V gave up 3 bases and J gave up 4 bases, with 13 bases separating them. The CDR3 has 14 residues. Germline CDR1 reads SQVTM; CDR2 reads ANQGSEA. The CDR3 here is CSVDGRGPYNEQFF. The CDR3 DNA sequence: TGCAGCGTTGATGGGCGGGGGCCGTACAATGAGCAGTTCTTC.

This chain uses TRBV7-8 with TRBJ2-7, with 8 bases lining up with TRBD2. The CDR3 runs to 16 residues. Germline-derived CDR1 and CDR2 are SGHVS and FQNEAQ. The V segment lost 5 bases and the J segment 3 bases; nucleotides outside the gene matches: 12. The CDR3 reads CASSPPGGPNHYEQYF. CDR3 in DNA: TGTGCCAGCAGCCCGCCGGGGGGGCCGAACCACTACGAGCAGTACTTC.

The chain combines TRBV30 with TRBJ2-2; 7 bases agree with TRBD1. The CDR3 is made up of 13 amino acids. Germline loops: CDR1 GTSNPN, CDR2 SVGIG (reference sequence). V lost 7 bases, J lost 6 bases, and 8 bases stayed unmatched. The CDR3 nucleotides are TGTGCCTACACCGGGACAGTTCCCGGGGAGCTGTTTTTT. Translated, it gives CAYTGTVPGELFF.